The next 18 T cell receptor beta chains were all read from a single sample in a study of blood T cell repertoires in COVID-19. The method was immunoSEQ multiplex PCR; TCRdb's version includes in-frame clones alone and lacks a portion of them. Here the sample spans about 380,000 clones, 81% being singletons. Sequences were obtained from peripheral blood. These receptors originate from a human donor with acute or convalescent COVID-19. The donor label of this sample is uncertain.

The V gene is TRBV4-2, the J gene TRBJ1-5; D is ambiguous. V lost 0 bases, J lost 7 bases, and 4 bases lay in between. The CDR3 runs 12 residues. Germline V lookup: CDR1 LGHNA, CDR2 YNFKEQ. Written as DNA, the CDR3 is TGTGCCAGCAGCCAAGATAGCCAGCCCCAGCATTTT. It codes for CASSQDSQPQHF.

A note on this clone: The sample has other DNA sequences that encode this CDR3 too. The rearrangement joins TRBV18 to TRBJ2-7; 10 bases agree with TRBD1. The V gene's germline CDR1 is KGHSH and CDR2 LQKENI. Losses at the gene ends were 5 bases for V and 2 bases for J; bases not matched to a gene: 3. The CDR3 length is 14 residues. CDR3 residues: CASSSGQGAYEQYF. CDR3 coding DNA: TGTGCCAGCTCAAGTGGACAGGGGGCCTACGAGCAGTACTTC.

The V call is TRBV12-3 or TRBV12-4, the J call TRBJ2-7, with D possibly being TRBD1 (5 bases). Deletions cut 6 bases from V and 2 bases from J, with 8 bases between. The CDR3 totals 12 residues. CDR3 sequence: CASSRQPYEQYF. CDR3 coding DNA: TGTGCCAGCAGCAGACAGCCCTACGAGCAGTACTTC.

The gene calls are TRBV2 and TRBJ1-6, with a possible D match to TRBD1 (6 bases). Trimming removed 2 bases from V and 10 bases from J, with 15 bases in between. Germline CDR1 SNHLY, CDR2 FYNNEI. The CDR3 length is 15 residues. CDR3 nucleotide sequence: TGTGCCAGCAGTGAATCCAGCCAGGGGAAATCACCCCTCCACTTT. It codes for CASSESSQGKSPLHF.

The chain carries TRBV18 and TRBJ2-3, with D uncertain. CDR1 and CDR2 (germline): KGHSH, LQKENI. The V end lost 6 bases, the J end lost 4 bases, and 11 bases lay between the germline ends. This CDR3 spans 13 amino acids. CDR3 region: CASSFLPADTQYF. CDR3 in DNA: TGTGCCAGCTCCTTTCTTCCCGCAGATACGCAGTATTTT.

The CDR3 nucleotides are TGTGCCAGCAGTTCCAGGACAGCTCAAGAGACCCAGTACTTC. Translating gives CASSSRTAQETQYF. The chain links TRBV6-5 to TRBJ2-5; weak D call: TRBD1 (6 bases). Per germline, CDR1 MNHEY and CDR2 SVGAGI. The V end lost 4 bases, the J end lost 2 bases, and 11 bases lay between the germline ends. CDR3 length equals 14 residues.

This clone came up a few times. The rearrangement links TRBV18 to TRBJ2-7; D remains ambiguous. Germline lookup yields CDR1 KGHSH and CDR2 LQKENI. The CDR3 has 12 amino acids. Trimming removed 3 bases at V and 4 bases at J, with 7 bases between. CDR3 DNA: TGTGCCAGCTCACCCCACCTATACGAGCAGTACTTC. This encodes CASSPHLYEQYF. Using reference TRBV18 and TRBJ2-7 for the parts outside the CDR3, the full variable domain is NAGVMQNPRHLVRRRGQEARLRCSPMKGHSHVYWYRQLPEEGLKFMVYLQKENIIDESGMPKERFSAEFPKEGPSILRIQQVVRGDSAAYFCASSPHLYEQYFGPGTRLTVT.

The rearrangement joins TRBV7-9 to TRBJ2-6; D is unresolved. CDR1 SEHNR and CDR2 FQNEAQ come from the germline V gene (reference sequence). The germline V and J ends were trimmed by 4 bases and 5 bases, with 6 bases remaining between them. The CDR3 sequence is 13 residues long. This CDR3 is CASSSGRANVLTF. CDR3 in DNA: TGTGCCAGCAGCTCAGGTCGGGCCAACGTCCTGACTTTC.

There are a few counts of this clone. The chain joins TRBV5-8 to TRBJ1-5, with a tentative D call TRBD1 (5 bases). The CDR3 has 12 amino acids. The germline gives CDR1 SGHTS, CDR2 YDEGEE. V lost 2 bases, J lost 5 bases, and 5 bases lay in between. The CDR3 sequence: CASSLGDQPQHF. The CDR3 region has the DNA TGTGCCAGCAGCTTAGGGGATCAGCCCCAGCATTTT.

The V call is TRBV12-3 or TRBV12-4, the J call TRBJ1-2, with TRBD1 matching 8 bases. CDR3 length: 11 residues. After removal of 8 bases from V and 5 bases from J, the junction contained 1 base not matched to a gene. The CDR3 coding sequence is TGTGCCAGCGGGACAGGTTATGGCTACACCTTC. It specifies CASGTGYGYTF.

V usage is TRBV6-2 or TRBV6-3 and J usage is TRBJ2-3; no reliable D call. The CDR3 totals 14 residues. Deletions cut 4 bases from V and 7 bases from J, with 15 bases between. Germline V lookup: CDR1 MNHEY, CDR2 SVGEGT. The CDR3 DNA reads as TGTGCCAGCAGTTCCGACTCAAGCCGGAATACGCAGTATTTT. Translated, it gives CASSSDSSRNTQYF.

The chain employs TRBV28 and TRBJ2-1, with 9 bases matching TRBD1. The CDR3 contains 17 residues. The germline V gene encodes CDR1 MDHEN and CDR2 SYDVKM. Unmatched junction bases numbered 13, after V lost 3 bases and J lost 7 bases. This CDR3 is CASSFLGQGVGKNEQFF. CDR3 nucleotide sequence: TGTGCCAGCAGTTTCCTGGGACAGGGTGTGGGGAAAAATGAGCAGTTCTTC.

The chain is built from TRBV18 and TRBJ1-2; no definite D call. Per the germline V gene, CDR1 is KGHSH and CDR2 is LQKENI. The CDR3 is made up of 14 amino acids. V shed 4 bases and J shed 1 base, with 10 bases lying between them. The CDR3 is CASSRADINYGYTF. The DNA for the CDR3 is TGTGCCAGCTCACGGGCAGATATTAACTATGGCTACACCTTC.

This clone was detected only a few times. This chain links TRBV30 with TRBJ2-1; perhaps TRBD2 as D (5 bases). V was trimmed by 0 bases and J by 6 bases, leaving 9 bases between them. Germline V gene sequence: CDR1 GTSNPN, CDR2 SVGIG (reference sequence). The CDR3 loop spans 13 amino acids. CDR3 coding DNA: TGTGCCTGGAGTGTACTAGGGCTCAATGAGCAGTTCTTC. Translating gives CAWSVLGLNEQFF.

This clone was counted a few times. This sequence joins TRBV7-9 and TRBJ1-5, with a possible D match to TRBD1 (6 bases). CDR3 length: 15 amino acids. The V gene lost 4 bases and the J gene lost 4 bases, with 14 bases spanning the gap. Germline CDR1 is SEHNR and CDR2 is FQNEAQ (reference sequence). In DNA, the CDR3 is TGTGCCAGCAGCTATGCCGAGGGACAAAATCAGCCCCAGCATTTT. This codes for CASSYAEGQNQPQHF. The full variable domain, rest sourced from reference TRBV7-9 and TRBJ1-5, is DTGVSQNPRHKITKRGQNVTFRCDPISEHNRLYWYRQTLGQGPEFLTYFQNEAQLEKSRLLSDRFSAERPKGSFSTLEIQRTEQGDSAMYLCASSYAEGQNQPQHFGDGTRLSIL.

V and J are TRBV19 and TRBJ1-2; weak D call: TRBD1 (5 bases). The CDR3 runs 15 residues. The ends were cut back, 9 bases at V and 7 bases at J, with 24 bases in the middle. Germline V gives CDR1 LNHDA, CDR2 SQIVND (reference sequence). As DNA, the CDR3 is TGTGCCAGCCAAGCCTTCACCGGGACTCGAGTTGGCTACACCTTC. It codes for CASQAFTGTRVGYTF. Together with reference TRBV19 and TRBJ1-2, the CDR3 gives the full variable domain: DGGITQSPKYLFRKEGQNVTLSCEQNLNHDAMYWYRQDPGQGLRLIYYSQIVNDFQKGDIAEGYSVSREKKESFPLTVTSAQKNPTAFYLCASQAFTGTRVGYTFGSGTRLTVV.

About this clone itself: Compared with germline, one end of the junction differs, possibly owing to a read error. The chain employs TRBV6-1 and TRBJ1-2, with a tentative D call TRBD1 (5 bases). The germline gives CDR1 MNHNS, CDR2 SASEGT. This CDR3 region has 14 residues. The CDR3 sequence: CASSEAVSGSAGNF. In nucleotides, the CDR3 is TGTGCCAGCAGTGAAGCGGTCTCTGGGTCAGCAGGGAACTTC.

This chain joins TRBV19 and TRBJ1-1, with 7 bases fitting TRBD1. The CDR3 runs 16 residues. V shed 5 bases, J shed 4 bases, and the junction held 13 bases outside the gene matches. The germline V gene has CDR1 LNHDA and CDR2 SQIVND (reference sequence). Here the CDR3 reads CASSDRQGSLSTEAFF. CDR3 bases: TGTGCCAGTAGTGATCGACAGGGATCCCTGAGCACTGAAGCTTTCTTT.